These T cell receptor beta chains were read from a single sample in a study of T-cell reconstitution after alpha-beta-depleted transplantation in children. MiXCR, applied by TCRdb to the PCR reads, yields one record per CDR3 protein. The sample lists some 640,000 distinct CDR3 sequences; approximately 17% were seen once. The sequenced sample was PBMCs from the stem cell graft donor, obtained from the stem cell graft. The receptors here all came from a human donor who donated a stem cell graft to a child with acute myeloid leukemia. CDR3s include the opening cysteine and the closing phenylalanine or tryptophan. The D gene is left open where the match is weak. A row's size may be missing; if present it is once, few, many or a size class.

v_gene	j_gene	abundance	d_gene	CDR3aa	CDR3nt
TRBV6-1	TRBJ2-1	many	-	CASSESFRAIDEQFF	TGTGCCAGCAGTGAGAGTTTCAGGGCGATCGATGAGCAGTTCTTC
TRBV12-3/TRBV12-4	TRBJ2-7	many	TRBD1	CASSPGTGVQYF	TGTGCCAGCAGTCCCGGGACAGGCGTGCAGTACTTC
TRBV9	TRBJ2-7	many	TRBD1	CASSEGTGVHEQYF	TGTGCCAGCAGCGAGGGTACAGGGGTCCACGAGCAGTACTTC
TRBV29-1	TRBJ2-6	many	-	CSAGAGANVLTF	TGCAGCGCAGGGGCTGGGGCCAACGTCCTGACTTTC
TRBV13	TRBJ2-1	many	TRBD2	CASSLWTSGGYEQFF	TGTGCCAGCAGCCTATGGACTAGCGGGGGCTATGAGCAGTTCTTC
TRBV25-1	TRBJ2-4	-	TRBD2	CASSEAGRENIQYF	TGTGCCAGCAGTGAAGCCGGGAGGGAAAACATTCAGTACTTC
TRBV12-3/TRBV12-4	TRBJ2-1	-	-	CASRSGSYNEQFF	TGTGCCAGCAGGAGCGGCTCCTACAATGAGCAGTTCTTC
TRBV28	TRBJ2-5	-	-	CASSKQGQETQYF	TGTGCCAGCAGTAAACAGGGTCAAGAGACCCAGTACTTC
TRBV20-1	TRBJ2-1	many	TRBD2	CSARDQTSGYSYNEQFF	TGCAGTGCTAGAGATCAGACTAGCGGATATTCCTACAATGAGCAGTTCTTC
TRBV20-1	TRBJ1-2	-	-	CSAVVRNYSYTF	TGCAGTGCGGTGGTCAGGAACTATAGCTACACCTTC
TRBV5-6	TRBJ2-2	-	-	CASSLLTFGNTGELFF	TGTGCCAGCAGCTTATTAACGTTCGGGAACACCGGGGAGCTGTTTTTT
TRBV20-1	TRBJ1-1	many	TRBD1	CSVRDPGGEDTEAFF	TGCAGTGTTAGAGACCCAGGGGGCGAGGACACTGAAGCTTTCTTT
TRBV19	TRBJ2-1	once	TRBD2	CASSMRGLASYNEQFF	TGTGCCAGTAGTATGAGGGGACTAGCGTCCTACAATGAGCAGTTCTTC
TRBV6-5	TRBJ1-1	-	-	CASSPRADTTEAFF	TGTGCCAGCAGTCCGAGGGCGGACACGACTGAAGCTTTCTTT
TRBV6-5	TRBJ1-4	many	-	CASSYTGLSTNEKLFF	TGTGCCAGCAGTTACACAGGGCTGTCAACTAATGAAAAACTGTTTTTT
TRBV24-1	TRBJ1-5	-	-	CATSSRDMYQPQHF	TGTGCCACCAGTTCCCGGGACATGTATCAGCCCCAGCATTTT
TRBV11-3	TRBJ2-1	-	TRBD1	CASSFPGQGDNEQFF	TGTGCCAGCAGCTTTCCCGGACAGGGAGACAATGAGCAGTTCTTC
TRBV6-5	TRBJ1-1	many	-	CASFSGSTGATEAFF	TGTGCCAGCTTCTCAGGGTCCACCGGGGCCACTGAAGCTTTCTTT
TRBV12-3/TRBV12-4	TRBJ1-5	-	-	CASSAGYSNQPQHF	TGTGCCAGCAGCGCAGGATATAGCAATCAGCCCCAGCATTTT
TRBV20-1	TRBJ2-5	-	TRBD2	CSASGGNQETQYF	TGCAGTGCTAGCGGGGGGAACCAAGAGACCCAGTACTTC
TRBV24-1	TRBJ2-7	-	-	CATSDGGYEQYF	TGTGCCACCAGTGATGGGGGGTACGAGCAGTACTTC
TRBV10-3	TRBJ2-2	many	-	CAIREGPNTGELFF	TGTGCCATTCGTGAGGGCCCAAACACCGGGGAGCTGTTTTTT
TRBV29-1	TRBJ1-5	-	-	CSVSAGIDQPQHF	TGCAGCGTTTCGGCAGGGATCGATCAGCCCCAGCATTTT
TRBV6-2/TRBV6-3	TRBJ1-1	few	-	CASSYFGRSNTEAFF	TGTGCCAGCAGTTACTTCGGCCGCTCGAACACTGAAGCTTTCTTT
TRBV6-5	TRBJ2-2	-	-	CASLVGGSAGELFF	TGTGCCAGCCTAGTCGGGGGCAGCGCCGGGGAGCTGTTTTTT
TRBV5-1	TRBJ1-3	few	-	CASKGLPGGGNTIYF	TGCGCCAGCAAGGGTCTACCTGGTGGTGGAAACACCATATATTTT
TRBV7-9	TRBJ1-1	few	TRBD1	CASSPLTGINTEAFF	TGTGCCAGCAGCCCCTTGACAGGGATAAACACTGAAGCTTTCTTT
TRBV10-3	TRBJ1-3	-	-	CAISGDSVRSSGNTIYF	TGTGCCATCAGTGGAGATAGCGTCCGGAGCTCTGGAAACACCATATATTTT
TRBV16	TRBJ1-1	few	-	CASSHPSLNTEAFF	TGTGCCAGCAGCCATCCTTCACTGAACACTGAAGCTTTCTTT
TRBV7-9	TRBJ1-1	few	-	CASSSRPAAFF	TGTGCCAGCAGCTCACGGCCAGCAGCTTTCTTT
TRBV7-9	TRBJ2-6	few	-	CASSPAASGANVLTF	TGTGCCAGCAGCCCAGCCGCCTCTGGGGCCAACGTCCTGACTTTC
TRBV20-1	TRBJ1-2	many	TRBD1	CSATPGQGENYGYTF	TGCAGTGCTACCCCCGGACAGGGTGAGAACTATGGCTACACCTTC
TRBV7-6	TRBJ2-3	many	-	CASSLRAPSQDTQYF	TGTGCCAGCAGCCTACGGGCACCTAGCCAAGATACGCAGTATTTT
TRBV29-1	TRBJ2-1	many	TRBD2	CSVEASGGLLDEQFF	TGCAGCGTTGAGGCAAGCGGGGGTTTGTTGGATGAGCAGTTCTTC
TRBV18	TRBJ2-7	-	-	CASSPLDRLRNSEQYF	TGTGCCAGCTCACCACTCGACAGGCTTCGGAACTCCGAGCAGTACTTC
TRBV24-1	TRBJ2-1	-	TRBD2	CATSDPSGTGNEQFF	TGTGCCACCAGTGATCCAAGCGGGACCGGCAATGAGCAGTTCTTC
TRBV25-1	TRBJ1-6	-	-	CASRAGNSPLHF	TGTGCCAGCCGAGCGGGGAATTCACCCCTCCACTTT
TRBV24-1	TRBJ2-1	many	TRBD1	CATSDSPRTGNEQFF	TGTGCCACCAGTGATTCCCCTAGGACAGGGAATGAGCAGTTCTTC
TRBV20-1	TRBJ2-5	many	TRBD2	CSALTSGGQETQYF	TGCAGTGCATTGACTAGCGGGGGGCAGGAGACCCAGTACTTC
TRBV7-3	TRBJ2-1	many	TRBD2	CASSPGTSGGSQFF	TGTGCCAGCAGCCCCGGGACTAGCGGGGGATCGCAGTTCTTC
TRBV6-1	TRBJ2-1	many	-	CASSDLPGAYNEQFF	TGTGCCAGCAGTGATCTCCCAGGGGCATACAATGAGCAGTTCTTC
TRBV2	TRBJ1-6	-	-	CASSESANTPLHF	TGTGCCAGCAGTGAGTCAGCCAATACACCCCTCCACTTT
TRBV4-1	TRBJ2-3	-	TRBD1	CASSSGQGISDTQYF	TGCGCCAGCAGCTCGGGACAGGGAATATCAGATACGCAGTATTTT
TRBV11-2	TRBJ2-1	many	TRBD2	CASSLVGLAGYNEQFF	TGTGCCAGCAGCTTAGTAGGACTAGCGGGCTACAATGAGCAGTTCTTC
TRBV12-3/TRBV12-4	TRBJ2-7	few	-	CASSPGSRFYEQYF	TGTGCCAGCAGTCCCGGCTCGCGATTCTACGAGCAGTACTTC
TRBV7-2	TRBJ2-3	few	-	CASSLAPASPRGNVADTQYF	TGTGCCAGCAGCTTAGCCCCCGCCAGCCCCAGAGGGAATGTAGCAGATACGCAGTATTTT
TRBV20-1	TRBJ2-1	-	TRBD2	CSAREAGTSGAAGYNEQFF	TGCAGTGCTAGAGAAGCCGGGACTAGCGGGGCGGCGGGCTACAATGAGCAGTTCTTC
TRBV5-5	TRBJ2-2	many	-	CASSLTPNTGELFF	TGTGCCAGCAGCCTTACACCGAACACCGGGGAGCTGTTTTTT
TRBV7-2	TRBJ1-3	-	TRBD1	CASSLARQGVIYF	TGTGCCAGCAGCTTAGCCCGACAGGGAGTCATATATTTT
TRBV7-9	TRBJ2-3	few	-	CASSLTGELRTDTQYF	TGTGCCAGCAGCTTGACAGGCGAATTACGTACAGATACGCAGTATTTT
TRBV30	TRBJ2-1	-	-	CAWTESSYNEQFF	TGTGCCTGGACGGAGAGCTCCTACAATGAGCAGTTCTTC
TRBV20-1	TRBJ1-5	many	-	CSSAGNQPQHF	TGCTCTAGCGCGGGGAATCAGCCCCAGCATTTT
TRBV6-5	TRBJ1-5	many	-	CASSSPGSGQPQHF	TGTGCCAGCAGTTCCCCAGGGTCGGGGCAGCCCCAGCATTTT
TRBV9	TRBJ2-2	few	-	CASSVVETGELFF	TGTGCCAGCAGCGTAGTTGAGACCGGGGAGCTGTTTTTT
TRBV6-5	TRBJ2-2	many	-	CASSYEAGVAGELFF	TGTGCCAGCAGTTACGAAGCAGGGGTAGCCGGGGAGCTGTTTTTT
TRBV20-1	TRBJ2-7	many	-	CSASDRAREQYF	TGCAGTGCTAGCGACCGCGCCCGGGAGCAGTACTTC
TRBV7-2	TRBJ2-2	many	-	CASSLAGQAGDTGELFF	TGTGCCAGCAGCTTAGCCGGCCAGGCCGGTGACACCGGGGAGCTGTTTTTT
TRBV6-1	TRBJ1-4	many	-	CASTSRGLNEKLFF	TGTGCCAGCACCTCGCGGGGATTGAATGAAAAACTGTTTTTT